This T cell receptor (beta chain) is drawn from a study of cytomegalovirus exposure and HLA in healthy donors. The primer mix had 60 Vbeta and 13 Jbeta primers. The repertoire was sequenced with immunoSEQ multiplex PCR; TCRdb's copy has only in-frame clones and lacks some. The data hold 110,000 to 150,000 clones, with about 72% observed a single time. Unmatched junction bases numbered 6, after V lost 7 bases and J lost 2 bases. The CDR3 is 13 residues long. Germline V gives CDR1 SGHTS, CDR2 YDEGEE. The TCR comes from a man in his sixties in good health and CMV-seronegative. Source material: PBMCs. The chain combines TRBV5-8 with TRBJ2-7; 7 bases match TRBD2. CDR3 protein: CASGEGQAYEQYF. The DNA for the CDR3 is TGTGCCAGCGGGGAGGGGCAGGCCTACGAGCAGTACTTC.